The 30 T cell receptor beta chains below come from one sample, sequenced in a study of T cell changes during pregnancy in multiple sclerosis. Clones were sequenced by immunoSEQ multiplex PCR, and TCRdb holds only the in-frame ones, with some missing. The sample lists about 62,000 clones, about 88% occurring once. This sample comprised peripheral blood, obtained in the first trimester of pregnancy. The receptors stem from a female donor with multiple sclerosis, enrolled in a pregnancy study.

On this clone: Additional DNA sequences in this sample encode the identical CDR3. J is TRBJ2-7 and V is TRBV29-1, with D unresolved. There are 12 residues in the CDR3. The germline gives CDR1 SQVTM, CDR2 ANQGSEA. V gave up 2 bases and J gave up 3 bases, with 8 bases separating them. The CDR3 DNA sequence: TGCAGCGTTGAATTGGCAGACTACGAGCAGTACTTC. Amino acid sequence: CSVELADYEQYF.

In this sample, this clone turned up a few times. V is TRBV6-5 and J is TRBJ1-1, with D possibly TRBD1 on 6 matching bases. The germline V and J ends were trimmed by 5 bases and 1 base, with 11 bases remaining between them. Germline assignment: CDR1 MNHEY and CDR2 SVGAGI. The CDR3 has 14 amino acids. CDR3 sequence (DNA): TGTGCCAGCAGTCTACAGGGTAGGAACACTGAAGCTTTCTTT. Encoded protein: CASSLQGRNTEAFF.

This clone was picked up one time. This chain connects TRBV21-1 to TRBJ1-1; whether TRBD1, the table's D call, matches the DNA was not checked. TRBV21-1 is recorded as a pseudogene. The CDR3 is made up of 19 amino acids. CDR3 in amino acids: CASSYGQGEGMVPPTEAFF. CDR3 DNA: TGTGCCAGCAGCTACGGACAGGGTGAGGGTATGGTACCCCCCACTGAAGCTTTCTTT.

The rearrangement links TRBV7-2 to TRBJ1-6; D remains unclear. This CDR3 comprises 12 residues. V was trimmed by 5 bases and J by 7 bases, leaving 6 bases between them. The germline V gene encodes CDR1 SGHTA and CDR2 FQGNSA. The DNA of the CDR3 is TGTGCCAGCAGCCCGTCGAATTCACCCCTCCACTTT. It codes for CASSPSNSPLHF.

J is TRBJ2-2 and V is TRBV18; TRBD2 matches at 9 bases. This CDR3 comprises 19 residues. Germline V CDR1 and CDR2: KGHSH, LQKENI. The V segment lost 4 bases and the J segment 0 bases; nucleotides outside the gene matches: 12. Written as DNA, the CDR3 is TGTGCCAGCTCACAGACTAGCGGAACCCCCAGGACGAACACCGGGGAGCTGTTTTTT. Protein: CASSQTSGTPRTNTGELFF.

This sequence joins TRBV20-1 and TRBJ2-1, with 9 bases fitting TRBD1. Unmatched junction bases numbered 5, after V lost 2 bases and J lost 15 bases. The CDR3 has 11 residues. CDR1 is DFQATT and CDR2 is SNEGSKA in the germline V gene (reference sequence). The CDR3 nucleotides read TGCAGTGCTAGACCTTTGGGACAGGGGTTCTTC. It is translated as CSARPLGQGFF.

The genes are TRBV4-2 and TRBJ1-1; D unresolved. The V end was cut by 5 bases, the J end by 2 bases, with 12 bases between. This CDR3 has 14 residues. Per germline, CDR1 LGHNA and CDR2 YNFKEQ. CDR3 in amino acids: CASSKNGVNTEAFF. CDR3 nucleotide sequence: TGTGCCAGCAGCAAAAACGGGGTTAACACTGAAGCTTTCTTT.

The chain has TRBV4-1 and TRBJ2-7; no clear D gene. The length of the CDR3 is 13 residues. CDR1 MGHRA and CDR2 YSYEKL come from the germline V gene. V shed 0 bases and J shed 7 bases, with 10 bases lying between them. The CDR3 DNA sequence: TGCGCCAGCAGCCAAGATGTCGTCAGTGAGCAGTACTTC. Translated: CASSQDVVSEQYF.

V is TRBV29-1 and J is TRBJ2-7; TRBD1 matches 7 bases. This CDR3 has 11 amino acids. The V segment lost 4 bases and the J segment 3 bases; nucleotides outside the gene matches: 0. CDR1 and CDR2 from the germline V gene are SQVTM and ANQGSEA. CDR3 DNA sequence: TGCAGCGTTGGGACAGGCTACGAGCAGTACTTC. It codes for CSVGTGYEQYF.

The CDR3 protein is CASSITPLDRGAFF. CDR3 in DNA: TGTGCCAGTAGTATAACTCCACTCGACAGGGGAGCTTTCTTT. The chain links TRBV19 to TRBJ1-1; 8 bases map to TRBD1. CDR1 is LNHDA and CDR2 is SQIVND in the germline V gene (reference sequence). Trimming at V came to 2 bases and at J to 10 bases, leaving 9 bases not matched to a gene. There are 14 residues in the CDR3.

This rearrangement joins TRBV19 to TRBJ1-5; tentative D call: TRBD1 (5 bases). The length of the CDR3 is 14 residues. CDR1 and CDR2 (germline): LNHDA, SQIVND (reference sequence). Trimming cost V 5 bases and J 6 bases, with 14 bases left between them. CDR3 loop: CASSRGRRGQPQHF. CDR3 DNA: TGTGCCAGTAGTCGGGGAAGGAGGGGTCAGCCCCAGCATTTT.

The rearrangement joins TRBV5-6 to TRBJ1-1, with 9 bases fitting TRBD1. The CDR3 is 16 amino acids. Germline values: CDR1 SGHDT, CDR2 YYEEEE. V lost 1 base to trimming and J lost 5 bases; unmatched junction nucleotides: 9. The CDR3 DNA reads as TGTGCCAGCAGCTTGTACCCTTTCGGGACAGGGACTGAAGCTTTCTTT. Its protein is CASSLYPFGTGTEAFF.

The J gene is TRBJ2-3, the V gene TRBV9, with D perhaps TRBD2 (5 bases). Trimming removed 0 bases from V and 1 base from J, with 15 bases in between. The CDR3 is 17 amino acids. Germline V gene sequence: CDR1 SGDLS, CDR2 YYNGEE. CDR3: CASSVGAGRRGTDTQYF. CDR3 nucleotide sequence: TGTGCCAGCAGCGTAGGGGCTGGGCGGCGGGGCACAGATACGCAGTATTTT.

The chain links TRBV5-1 to TRBJ1-1, with D possibly matching TRBD1 (5 bases). The CDR3 is made up of 15 amino acids. The germline CDR1 and CDR2 sequences are SGHRS and YFSETQ. V lost 3 bases, J lost 0 bases, and 12 bases lay in between. The CDR3 reads CASSSNRFMNTEAFF. The CDR3 DNA reads as TGCGCCAGCAGCTCGAACAGGTTCATGAACACTGAAGCTTTCTTT.

The rearrangement uses TRBV7-8 and TRBJ1-2; the D gene is possibly TRBD1 (6 bases). The germline gives CDR1 SGHVS, CDR2 FQNEAQ. CDR3 length: 15 residues. Trimming left V 5 bases short and J 4 bases short, with 17 bases between. CDR3 amino acids: CASSLNSGAGYGYTF. In DNA form, the CDR3 reads TGTGCCAGCAGCCTGAATTCAGGGGCAGGCTATGGCTACACCTTC.

The chain recombines TRBV30 with TRBJ1-6; 10 positions agree with TRBD1. The CDR3 is 13 residues long. The germline V gene encodes CDR1 GTSNPN and CDR2 SVGIG (reference sequence). The V and J ends lost 4 bases and 14 bases, in that order; junction bases with no gene match: 8. CDR3 amino acids: CAWTGTGAQSLHF. The DNA for the CDR3 is TGTGCCTGGACGGGGACAGGGGCCCAATCCCTCCACTTT. The complete variable domain, with remaining parts taken from reference TRBV30 and TRBJ1-6, reads SQTIHQWPATLVQPVGSPLSLECTVEGTSNPNLYWYRQAAGRGLQLLFYSVGIGQISSEVPQNLSASRPQDRQFILSSKKLLLSDSGFYLCAWTGTGAQSLHFGNGTRLTVT.

The table lists this clone with a few counts. The chain has TRBV11-1 and TRBJ1-1; TRBD1 aligns across 11 bases. V was pared by 4 bases and J by 3 bases, with 4 bases of the junction left unmatched. The CDR3 is 15 amino acids. Germline lookup yields CDR1 SGHAT and CDR2 FQDESV (reference sequence). The CDR3 DNA reads TGTGCCAGCAGCTCCGGGGACAGGGGGTACACTGAAGCTTTCTTT. The encoded protein is CASSSGDRGYTEAFF. The full variable domain, its missing parts supplied by reference TRBV11-1 and TRBJ1-1, is EAEVAQSPRYKITEKSQAVAFWCDPISGHATLYWYRQILGQGPELLVQFQDESVVDDSQLPKDRFSAERLKGVDSTLKIQPAELGDSAMYLCASSSGDRGYTEAFFGQGTRLTVV.

The V gene is TRBV6-1, the J gene TRBJ2-4; D gene uncertain. Per the germline V gene, CDR1 is MNHNS and CDR2 is SASEGT. The V end was cut by 1 base, the J end by 0 bases, with 7 bases between. The CDR3 runs to 15 residues. The CDR3 sequence: CASSEEELAKNIQYF. The CDR3 DNA follows: TGTGCCAGCAGTGAAGAGGAGTTAGCCAAAAACATTCAGTACTTC.

The gene calls are TRBV4-3 and TRBJ2-5; 8 bases map to TRBD1. Germline CDR1 reads LGHNA; CDR2 reads YSLEER. The junction had 7 bases not matched to a gene; V was cut back by 4 bases and J by 0 bases. This CDR3 comprises 16 residues. Here the CDR3 reads CASSLTGGTYQETQYF. The CDR3 region has the DNA TGCGCCAGCAGCCTCACAGGGGGAACGTACCAAGAGACCCAGTACTTC.

The gene calls are TRBV27 and TRBJ1-2; 7 nucleotides line up with TRBD1. Germline CDR1 is MNHEY and CDR2 is SMNVEV (reference sequence). The CDR3 has 15 residues. V trimming: 5 bases; J trimming: 4 bases; junction bases outside the gene matches: 10. Here the CDR3 reads CASSPPQGPPYGYTF. CDR3 nucleotide sequence: TGTGCCAGCAGTCCACCACAGGGGCCGCCCTATGGCTACACCTTC.

The chain recombines TRBV10-3 with TRBJ1-3, with D unresolved. This CDR3 region has 12 residues. CDR1 and CDR2 (germline): ENHRY, SYGVKD. Trimming shortened V by 11 bases and J by 2 bases, and 10 bases separated the two germline ends. The CDR3 region is CAVHSAGNTIYF. The CDR3 nucleotides are TGTGCCGTTCACTCGGCTGGAAACACCATATATTTT.

The chain uses TRBV12-5 and TRBJ2-1, with a tentative D call TRBD1 (5 bases). The ends were cut back, 3 bases at V and 4 bases at J, with 16 bases in the middle. The CDR3 is made up of 16 amino acids. Germline assignment: CDR1 LGHNT and CDR2 FRNRAP. CDR3 amino acids: CASGFSSATGYNEQFF. CDR3 DNA sequence: TGTGCTAGTGGTTTTAGTAGTGCCACAGGATACAATGAGCAGTTCTTC.

V gene TRBV18 combines with J gene TRBJ2-7; a possible D gene is TRBD1 (5 bases). CDR3 length: 15 residues. V was pared by 5 bases and J by 6 bases, with 20 bases between. The germline CDR1 and CDR2 sequences are KGHSH and LQKENI. The CDR3 DNA reads as TGTGCCAGCTCAACGCTGATAATCCAGGGTGGCGAGCAGTACTTC. Amino acid sequence: CASSTLIIQGGEQYF.

The chain carries TRBV6-5 and TRBJ1-2; D possibly corresponds to TRBD1 (5 bases). Germline V gene lookup returns CDR1 MNHEY and CDR2 SVGAGI. V was clipped by 2 bases and J by 0 bases, with 7 bases between them. The CDR3 runs to 14 residues. The chain's CDR3 is CASSYRQSNYGYTF. CDR3 DNA sequence: TGTGCCAGCAGTTACAGACAGTCTAACTATGGCTACACCTTC.

In nucleotides, the CDR3 is TGCGCCAGCAGCCACGGACAGACATATAATTCACCCCTCCACTTT. Translation: CASSHGQTYNSPLHF. The rearrangement joins TRBV4-3 to TRBJ1-6; the D gene is possibly TRBD1 (6 bases). The length of the CDR3 is 15 residues. CDR1 and CDR2 (germline): LGHNA, YSLEER. The germline V and J ends were trimmed by 3 bases and 4 bases, with 10 bases remaining between them.

The V and J genes are TRBV7-2 and TRBJ1-1; 7 nucleotides align to TRBD1. The germline CDR1 and CDR2 sequences are SGHTA and FQGNSA. The V segment lost 3 bases and the J segment 1 base; nucleotides outside the gene matches: 2. This CDR3 spans 14 amino acids. DNA for the CDR3: TGTGCCAGCAGCTTTGGGACAGCGAACACTGAAGCTTTCTTT. This translates into CASSFGTANTEAFF.

This clone was seen a few times. V and J are TRBV6-5 and TRBJ1-1, with unresolved D. This CDR3 spans 13 amino acids. The germline V gene has CDR1 MNHEY and CDR2 SVGAGI. Trimming cost V 1 base and J 11 bases, with 14 bases left between them. The CDR3 DNA reads as TGTGCCAGCAGTTACTTAGGGTCCCTAGCCGCTTTCTTT. It translates to CASSYLGSLAAFF.

The chain has TRBV18 and TRBJ1-5; 7 bases match TRBD1. CDR1 is KGHSH, CDR2 LQKENI, per germline. The V and J ends lost 5 bases and 7 bases, in that order; junction bases with no gene match: 8. The CDR3 contains 14 residues. CDR3 in DNA: TGTGCCAGCTCAGAGACAGGGAAGAACCAGCCCCAGCATTTT. Amino acids: CASSETGKNQPQHF.

The chain employs TRBV30 and TRBJ2-3, with a possible D match to TRBD1 (6 bases). V was clipped by 1 base and J by 6 bases, with 11 bases between them. Looked up from germline, CDR1 is GTSNPN and CDR2 is SVGIG (reference sequence). The CDR3 has 13 amino acids. DNA for the CDR3: TGTGCCTGGAGTGGCCCTGACAGGGATACGCAGTATTTT. It yields the protein CAWSGPDRDTQYF.

The rearrangement uses TRBV7-9 and TRBJ2-1; 9 nucleotides align to TRBD2. With V trimmed by 4 bases and J by 12 bases, 7 bases remained unmatched. Germline-derived CDR1 and CDR2 are SEHNR and FQNEAQ (reference sequence). The CDR3 contains 13 residues. For the CDR3, the DNA is TGTGCCAGCAGCTCACCCGGGACTAGCCCGCAGTTCTTC. Protein sequence: CASSSPGTSPQFF.